Reported below is one T cell receptor beta chain. The data were taken from a study of T cell changes during pregnancy in multiple sclerosis. The germline V gene has CDR1 SGHAT and CDR2 FQNNGV. The CDR3 extends over 16 amino acids. The V gene lost 3 bases and the J gene lost 0 bases, with 12 bases spanning the gap. Some clones are missing from TCRdb's copy, which holds only in-frame ones; the method was immunoSEQ multiplex PCR. The repertoire holds 30,000 to 35,000 clones, roughly 90% seen once, with around 4.4% in the top ten. This clonotype originated in a female donor with multiple sclerosis, enrolled in a pregnancy study. This specimen was CD8+ T cells from peripheral blood mononuclear cells, taken after pregnancy. This chain links TRBV11-2 with TRBJ1-3; TRBD1 is a possible D gene (6 bases). CDR3 region: CASSFQTGRSGNTIYF. CDR3 in DNA: TGTGCCAGCAGCTTCCAAACAGGGCGCTCTGGAAACACCATATATTTT.